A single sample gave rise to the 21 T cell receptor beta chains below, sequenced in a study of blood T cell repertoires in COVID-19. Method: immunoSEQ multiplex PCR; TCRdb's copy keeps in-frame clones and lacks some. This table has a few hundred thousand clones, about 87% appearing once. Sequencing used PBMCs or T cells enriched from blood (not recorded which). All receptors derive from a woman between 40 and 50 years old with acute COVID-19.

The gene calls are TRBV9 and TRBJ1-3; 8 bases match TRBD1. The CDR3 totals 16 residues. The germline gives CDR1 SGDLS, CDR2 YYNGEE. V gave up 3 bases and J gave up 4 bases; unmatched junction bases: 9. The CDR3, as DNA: TGTGCCAGCAGCGCCACCCGGACAGGGCTGGGAAACACCATATATTTT. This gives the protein CASSATRTGLGNTIYF.

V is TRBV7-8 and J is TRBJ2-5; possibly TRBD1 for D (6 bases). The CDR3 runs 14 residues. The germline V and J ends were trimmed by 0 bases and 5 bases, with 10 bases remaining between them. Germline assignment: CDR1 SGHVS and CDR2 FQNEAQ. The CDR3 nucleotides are TGTGCCAGCAGCTTAGCAGGGGGTCGGGAGACCCAGTACTTC. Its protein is CASSLAGGRETQYF.

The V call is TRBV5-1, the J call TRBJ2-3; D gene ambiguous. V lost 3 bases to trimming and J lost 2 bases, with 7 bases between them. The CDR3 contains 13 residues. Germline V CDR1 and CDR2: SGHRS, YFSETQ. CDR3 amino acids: CASSSSPTDTQYF. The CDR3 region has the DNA TGCGCCAGCAGCTCCTCCCCCACAGATACGCAGTATTTT. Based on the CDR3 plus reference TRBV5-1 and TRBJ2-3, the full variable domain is KAGVTQTPRYLIKTRGQQVTLSCSPISGHRSVSWYQQTPGQGLQFLFEYFSETQRNKGNFPGRFSGRQFSNSRSEMNVSTLELGDSALYLCASSSSPTDTQYFGPGTRLTVL.

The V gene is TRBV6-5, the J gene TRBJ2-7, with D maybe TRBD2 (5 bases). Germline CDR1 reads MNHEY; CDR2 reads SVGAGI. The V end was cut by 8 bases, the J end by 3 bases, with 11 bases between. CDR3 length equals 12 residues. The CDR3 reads CASRGGDYEQYV. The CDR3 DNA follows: TGTGCCAGCCGAGGAGGAGACTACGAGCAGTACGTC.

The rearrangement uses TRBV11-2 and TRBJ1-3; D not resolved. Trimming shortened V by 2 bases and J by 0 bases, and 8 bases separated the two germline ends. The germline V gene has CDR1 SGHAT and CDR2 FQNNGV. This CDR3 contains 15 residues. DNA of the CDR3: TGTGCCAGCAGCTTAAGTGACAACTCTGGAAACACCATATATTTT. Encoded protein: CASSLSDNSGNTIYF.

CDR3 sequence reads: CAISDRGGGAGQETQYF. The CDR3 DNA is TGTGCCATCAGTGATCGAGGGGGCGGGGCAGGGCAAGAGACCCAGTACTTC. The chain recombines TRBV10-3 with TRBJ2-5, with D possibly being TRBD1 (7 bases). The CDR3 has 17 residues. Germline V gene data show CDR1 as ENHRY and CDR2 as SYGVKD. V lost 3 bases and J 2 bases, leaving 19 bases between the germline ends.

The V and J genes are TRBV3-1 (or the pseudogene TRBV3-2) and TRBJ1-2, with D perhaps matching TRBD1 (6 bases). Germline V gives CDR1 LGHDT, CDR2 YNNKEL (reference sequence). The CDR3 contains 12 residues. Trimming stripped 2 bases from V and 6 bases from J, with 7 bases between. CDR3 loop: CASSQKGDGYTF. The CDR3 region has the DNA TGTGCCAGCAGCCAAAAGGGGGATGGCTACACCTTC.

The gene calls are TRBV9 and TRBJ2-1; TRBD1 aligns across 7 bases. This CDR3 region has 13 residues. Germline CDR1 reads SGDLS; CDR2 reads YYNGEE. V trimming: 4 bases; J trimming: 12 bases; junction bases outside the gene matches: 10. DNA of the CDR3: TGTGCCAGCAGCACCCAGGGGGACCGGGGGCAGTTCTTC. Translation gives CASSTQGDRGQFF.

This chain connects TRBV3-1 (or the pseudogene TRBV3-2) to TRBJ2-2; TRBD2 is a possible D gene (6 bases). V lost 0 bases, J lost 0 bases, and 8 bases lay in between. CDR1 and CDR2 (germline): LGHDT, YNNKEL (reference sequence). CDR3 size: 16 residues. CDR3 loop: CASSQERGTNTGELFF. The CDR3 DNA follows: TGTGCCAGCAGCCAAGAACGCGGGACGAACACCGGGGAGCTGTTTTTT.

This CDR3 reads CASSQEGGGGVGGYGYTF. The CDR3, as DNA: TGCGCCAGCAGCCAAGAAGGGGGCGGCGGGGTGGGTGGCTATGGCTACACCTTC. The chain has TRBV4-1 and TRBJ1-2, with 7 bases aligning to TRBD1. The junction had 14 bases not matched to a gene; V was cut back by 0 bases and J by 4 bases. CDR3 length: 18 residues. Per the germline V gene, CDR1 is MGHRA and CDR2 is YSYEKL.

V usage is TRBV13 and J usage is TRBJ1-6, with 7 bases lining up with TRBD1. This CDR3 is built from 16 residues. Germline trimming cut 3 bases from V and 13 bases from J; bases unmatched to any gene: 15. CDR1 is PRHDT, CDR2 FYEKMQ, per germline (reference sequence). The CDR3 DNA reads TGTGCCAGCAGCTTCCAGCCTACAGGGGCCTCAGGCCCCCTCCACTTT. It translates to CASSFQPTGASGPLHF. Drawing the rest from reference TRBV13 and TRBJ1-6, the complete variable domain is AAGVIQSPRHLIKEKRETATLKCYPIPRHDTVYWYQQGPGQDPQFLISFYEKMQSDKGSIPDRFSAQQFSDYHSELNMSSLELGDSALYFCASSFQPTGASGPLHFGNGTRLTVT.

CDR3 nucleotides: TGTGCCAGCAGCTTAGTCGGGTCCGGCGGCTACACCTTC. It is translated as CASSLVGSGGYTF. The J gene is TRBJ1-2, the V gene TRBV11-3; D is undetermined. Germline-derived CDR1 and CDR2 are SGHNT and YENEEA. The CDR3 contains 13 residues. V lost 1 base to trimming and J lost 8 bases, with 11 bases between them.

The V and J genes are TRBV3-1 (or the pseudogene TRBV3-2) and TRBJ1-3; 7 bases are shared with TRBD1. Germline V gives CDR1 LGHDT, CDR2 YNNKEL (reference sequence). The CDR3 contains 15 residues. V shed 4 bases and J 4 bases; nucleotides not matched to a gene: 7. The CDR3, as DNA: TGTGCCAGCAGCCGGGCTCCGACAGGGGGAAACACCATATATTTT. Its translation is CASSRAPTGGNTIYF.

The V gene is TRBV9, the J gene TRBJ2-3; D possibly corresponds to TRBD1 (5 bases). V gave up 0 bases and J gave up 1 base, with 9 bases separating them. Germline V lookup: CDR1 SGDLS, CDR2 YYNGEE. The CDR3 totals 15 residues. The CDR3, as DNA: TGTGCCAGCAGCGTAGGGGCCAGGGGCACAGATACGCAGTATTTT. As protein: CASSVGARGTDTQYF.

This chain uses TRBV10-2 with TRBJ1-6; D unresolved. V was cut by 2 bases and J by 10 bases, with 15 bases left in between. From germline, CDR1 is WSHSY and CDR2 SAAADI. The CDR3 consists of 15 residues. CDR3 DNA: TGCGCCAGCAGTGAGAACCCCAGAGTCGGGTCACCCCTCCACTTT. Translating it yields CASSENPRVGSPLHF.

CDR3 DNA sequence: TGTGCCAGCAGTCCGGACAGCCTCTATAATTCACCCCTCCACTTT. Its translation: CASSPDSLYNSPLHF. The chain has TRBV27 and TRBJ1-6; possible D gene TRBD1, 6 bases. Trimming shortened V by 5 bases and J by 3 bases, and 11 bases separated the two germline ends. The V gene's germline CDR1 is MNHEY and CDR2 SMNVEV (reference sequence). The CDR3 is made up of 15 amino acids.

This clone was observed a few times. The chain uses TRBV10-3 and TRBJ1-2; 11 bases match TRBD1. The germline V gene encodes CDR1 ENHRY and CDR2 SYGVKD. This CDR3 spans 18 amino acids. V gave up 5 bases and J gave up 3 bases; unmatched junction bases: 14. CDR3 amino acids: CAISSYGQGATEDYGYTF. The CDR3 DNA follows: TGTGCCATCAGTTCCTACGGACAGGGGGCAACGGAAGACTATGGCTACACCTTC.

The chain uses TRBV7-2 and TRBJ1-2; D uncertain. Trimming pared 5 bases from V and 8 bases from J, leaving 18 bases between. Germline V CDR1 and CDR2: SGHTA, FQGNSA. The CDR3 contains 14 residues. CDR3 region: CASSLLSGNRGYTF. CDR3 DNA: TGTGCCAGCAGCCTTCTCTCGGGGAACCGGGGCTACACCTTC.

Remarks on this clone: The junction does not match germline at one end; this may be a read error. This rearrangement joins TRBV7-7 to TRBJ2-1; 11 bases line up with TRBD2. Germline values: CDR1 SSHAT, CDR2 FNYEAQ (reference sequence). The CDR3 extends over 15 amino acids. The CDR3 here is CASSAGLAEYNEQFF. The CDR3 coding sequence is TGTGCTAGCAGCGCGGGACTAGCGGAGTACAATGAGCAGTTCTTC.

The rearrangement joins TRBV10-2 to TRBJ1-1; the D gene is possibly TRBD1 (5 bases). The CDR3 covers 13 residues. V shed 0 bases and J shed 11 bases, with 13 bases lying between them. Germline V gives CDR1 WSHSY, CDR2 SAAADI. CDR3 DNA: TGCGCCAGCAGTGAGTCGGGACTGCCTCCTGCTTTCTTT. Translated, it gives CASSESGLPPAFF.

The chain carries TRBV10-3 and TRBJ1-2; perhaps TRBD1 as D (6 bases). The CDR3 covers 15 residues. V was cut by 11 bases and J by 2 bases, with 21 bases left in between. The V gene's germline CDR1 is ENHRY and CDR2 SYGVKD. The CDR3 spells CAHRGGGLGNYGYTF. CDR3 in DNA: TGTGCCCACCGGGGTGGGGGCTTAGGGAACTATGGCTACACCTTC.